The clone carrying this T cell receptor (beta chain) was detected a few times. The germline V and J ends were trimmed by 0 bases and 5 bases, with 7 bases remaining between them. CDR1 LNHDA and CDR2 SQIVND come from the germline V gene (reference sequence). The CDR3 loop spans 13 amino acids. The time point is: newly diagnosed GD, antithyroid drugs for less than 3 months. The authors made the TCR library using RNA they extracted from PBMCs. The data belong to a study of regulatory T cells in long-lasting Graves disease. With iRepertoire HTBI primers and Arm-PCR of CDR3 regions, TCR beta libraries were built. Each CDR3 protein gets one entry after TCRdb re-called the multiplex PCR reads with MiXCR. The sample records about 530,000 distinct CDR3 sequences, roughly 16% being singletons. This sample was also put to use in a study of T cells in Graves' hyperthyroidism and ophthalmopathy. That source reports: Stable disease denoted Graves' hyperthyroidism without ophthalmopathy progression within 18 months. Blood also carried most thyroid clonotypes expanded above 0.001.

The receptor comes from a woman aged 40 to 65 with Graves disease. This specimen consisted of peripheral blood mononuclear cells (PBMCs), obtained at new diagnosis, from a patient treated with antithyroid drugs. The gene calls are TRBV19 and TRBJ1-2, with D perhaps matching TRBD1 (6 bases). DNA of the CDR3: TGTGCCAGTAGTATAGAGGGGGCGTATGGCTACACCTTC. It yields the protein CASSIEGAYGYTF.